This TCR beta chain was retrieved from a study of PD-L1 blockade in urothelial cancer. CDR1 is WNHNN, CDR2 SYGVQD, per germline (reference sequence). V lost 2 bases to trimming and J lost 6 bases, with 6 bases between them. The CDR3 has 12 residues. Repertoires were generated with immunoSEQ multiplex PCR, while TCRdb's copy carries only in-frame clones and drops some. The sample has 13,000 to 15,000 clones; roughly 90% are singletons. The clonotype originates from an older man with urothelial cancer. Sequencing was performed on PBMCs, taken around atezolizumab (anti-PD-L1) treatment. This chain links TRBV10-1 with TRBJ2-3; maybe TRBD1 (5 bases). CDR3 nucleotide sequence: TGCGCCAGCAGTGAGAAGGGGGATACGCAGTATTTT. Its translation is CASSEKGDTQYF.